One and the same sample provided the 25 T cell receptor beta chains below, sequenced in a study of patients and donors after allogeneic stem cell transplantation. TCRdb re-called the RT-PCR reads through MiXCR, storing one row per CDR3 protein. There are 410,000 or so distinct CDR3 sequences in the sample; approximately 16% occur only once, and roughly 7% lies in the top ten. What was sequenced was blood, either unsorted or a sorted T cell fraction (not recorded which). Every receptor here comes from a human donor who was either an allogeneic HSCT recipient or a stem cell or donor lymphocyte infusion donor (not recorded which). It is not recorded whose cells these are; they may come from a transplant donor.

The J gene is TRBJ2-4, the V gene TRBV6-4, with D perhaps matching TRBD1 or TRBD2 (6 bases each). CDR3 size: 17 residues. V was cut by 0 bases and J by 2 bases, with 14 bases left in between. Germline V gene lookup returns CDR1 MRHNA and CDR2 SNTAGT. CDR3 sequence reads: CASSDSIGGRPKNIQYF. The CDR3 nucleotides read TGTGCCAGCAGTGACTCGATTGGGGGGCGGCCCAAAAACATTCAGTACTTC.

This clonotype was seen at least ten times. This chain connects TRBV7-9 to TRBJ2-1; D is unresolved. Germline V gives CDR1 SEHNR, CDR2 FQNEAQ (reference sequence). This CDR3 spans 12 amino acids. V gave up 5 bases and J gave up 7 bases, with 9 bases separating them. CDR3 loop: CASSLGWNEQFF. CDR3 DNA: TGTGCCAGCAGCCTAGGGTGGAATGAGCAGTTCTTC.

The gene calls are TRBV3-1 and TRBJ2-4; D is uncertain. Per the germline V gene, CDR1 is LGHDT and CDR2 is YNNKEL (reference sequence). This CDR3 spans 13 amino acids. Trimming took 3 bases from V and 8 from J, leaving 11 bases between them. The CDR3 sequence is CASSQGSKDIQYF. DNA for the CDR3: TGTGCCAGCAGCCAGGGAAGTAAGGACATTCAGTACTTC.

The rearrangement joins TRBV9 to TRBJ2-4; 9 bases map to TRBD2. CDR3 size: 14 residues. With V trimmed by 2 bases and J by 8 bases, 5 bases remained unmatched. Germline-derived CDR1 and CDR2 are SGDLS and YYNGEE. The CDR3 region is CASSVSGSPDIQYF. The CDR3 DNA is TGTGCCAGCAGCGTTAGCGGGAGCCCAGACATTCAGTACTTC.

This clonotype showed up just a few times. The rearrangement joins TRBV20-1 to TRBJ2-3; TRBD2 agrees at 12 bases. The germline CDR1 and CDR2 sequences are DFQATT and SNEGSKA (reference sequence). Germline trimming cut 6 bases from V and 4 bases from J; bases unmatched to any gene: 14. The CDR3 is 17 residues long. The CDR3 region has the DNA TGCAGTGCCGCCCCTAGCGGGGGGGCCGAGAGGGCAGATACGCAGTATTTT. Translation: CSAAPSGGAERADTQYF.

Only a few counts were recorded for this clonotype. The chain carries TRBV18 and TRBJ2-1, with a possible D match to TRBD1 (6 bases). This CDR3 comprises 15 residues. Trimming cost V 3 bases and J 4 bases, with 13 bases left between them. From germline, CDR1 is KGHSH and CDR2 LQKENI. CDR3 region: CASSPVGQPYNEQFF. CDR3 in DNA: TGTGCCAGCTCACCTGTCGGACAGCCTTACAATGAGCAGTTCTTC.

This clonotype was observed a handful of times. The chain uses TRBV6-2 or TRBV6-3 and TRBJ2-7; D is unclear. CDR1 and CDR2 from the germline V gene are MNHEY and SVGEGT. This CDR3 comprises 14 residues. Between the trimmed V and J ends, which lost 0 bases and 5 bases, there was a span of 11 bases. As DNA, the CDR3 is TGTGCCAGCAGTTACTCTGATCTAGTAGACGAGCAGTACTTC. This translates into CASSYSDLVDEQYF.

V is TRBV15 and J is TRBJ2-5; TRBD1 might be the D (5 bases). The germline V and J ends were trimmed by 2 bases and 5 bases, with 12 bases remaining between them. Germline V gives CDR1 LNHNV, CDR2 YYDKDF (reference sequence). The CDR3 is 14 amino acids. The CDR3 sequence is CATSRPGIGETQYF. The CDR3 DNA reads TGTGCCACCAGCAGACCAGGGATCGGGGAGACCCAGTACTTC. Together with reference TRBV15 and TRBJ2-5, the CDR3 gives the full variable domain: DAMVIQNPRYQVTQFGKPVTLSCSQTLNHNVMYWYQQKSSQAPKLLFHYYDKDFNNEADTPDNFQSRRPNTSFCFLDIRSPGLGDTAMYLCATSRPGIGETQYFGPGTRLLVL.

This clonotype was detected only a few times. The chain couples TRBV6-1 to TRBJ2-3; D may be TRBD1 or TRBD2 (5 bases each). The CDR3 loop spans 14 amino acids. Germline V lookup: CDR1 MNHNS, CDR2 SASEGT. V was pared by 6 bases and J by 2 bases, with 12 bases between. The DNA of the CDR3 is TGTGCCAGCAGGGATCGTGGGACCACAGATACGCAGTATTTT. Translation gives CASRDRGTTDTQYF.

This clonotype was seen a handful of times. The V and J genes are TRBV18 and TRBJ2-5; 7 nucleotides match TRBD1. CDR3 length: 14 amino acids. V shed 4 bases, J shed 4 bases, and the junction held 6 bases outside the gene matches. Germline-derived CDR1 and CDR2 are KGHSH and LQKENI. DNA of the CDR3: TGTGCCAGCTCACACCGGGACAGACGAGAGACCCAGTACTTC. This encodes CASSHRDRRETQYF.

This clonotype was seen at least ten times. V and J are TRBV15 and TRBJ2-1; weak D call: TRBD1 (6 bases). V was shortened by 0 bases and J by 2 bases, with 8 bases between the two germline ends. The germline V gene has CDR1 LNHNV and CDR2 YYDKDF (reference sequence). This CDR3 region has 15 residues. This chain's CDR3 is CATSRDRGPYNEQFF. CDR3 bases: TGTGCCACCAGCAGAGACAGGGGCCCCTACAATGAGCAGTTCTTC.

This rearrangement joins TRBV7-2 to TRBJ2-5; no firm D call. Germline V gene sequence: CDR1 SGHTA, CDR2 FQGNSA. Between the trimmed V and J ends, which lost 1 base and 5 bases, there was a span of 14 bases. The CDR3 has 15 amino acids. In DNA, the CDR3 is TGTGCCAGCAGCTTAGTTCCGGCCCTCCCGGAGACCCAGTACTTC. Translated, it gives CASSLVPALPETQYF.

The V and J genes are TRBV5-1 and TRBJ1-2; D is undetermined. The CDR3 runs 14 residues. Trimming cost V 9 bases and J 6 bases, with 21 bases left between them. Germline V gene sequence: CDR1 SGHRS, CDR2 YFSETQ. The CDR3 region has the DNA TGCGCCACTAAGGAGAGCCCGTTATATGATGGCTACACCTTC. This gives the protein CATKESPLYDGYTF.

This clonotype was seen a handful of times. The chain links TRBV6-1 to TRBJ2-1, with 12 bases identical to TRBD2. V gave up 5 bases and J gave up 3 bases; unmatched junction bases: 2. The CDR3 covers 15 residues. CDR1 is MNHNS and CDR2 is SASEGT in the germline V gene. Here the CDR3 DNA reads TGTGCCAGCAGTATGACTAGCGGGAGCTACAATGAGCAGTTCTTC. Translated, it gives CASSMTSGSYNEQFF.

The V call is TRBV13, the J call TRBJ1-1; D gene ambiguous. The germline V gene encodes CDR1 PRHDT and CDR2 FYEKMQ (reference sequence). V gave up 1 base and J gave up 0 bases, with 9 bases separating them. The CDR3 length is 15 residues. CDR3 protein: CASSLVVTMNTEAFF. For the CDR3, the DNA is TGTGCCAGCAGCTTAGTGGTGACTATGAACACTGAAGCTTTCTTT.

This clonotype was counted between two and nine times. The J gene is TRBJ2-2, the V gene TRBV6-1, with D hard to call. CDR1 MNHNS and CDR2 SASEGT come from the germline V gene. Trimming took off 6 bases at V and 7 bases at J, with 9 bases between the two ends. CDR3 length equals 12 residues. CDR3 in DNA: TGTGCCAGCAGGGTGGGGATCGGGGAGCTGTTTTTT. Encoded protein: CASRVGIGELFF.

V and J are TRBV7-9 and TRBJ2-4; D remains ambiguous. Germline values: CDR1 SEHNR, CDR2 FQNEAQ (reference sequence). The CDR3 consists of 13 residues. The CDR3 region has the DNA TGTGCGGTCACGGATCTAGCCAAAAACATTCAGTACTTC. This translates into CAVTDLAKNIQYF.

This clonotype was observed many times. The J gene is TRBJ2-1, the V gene TRBV20-1, with TRBD2 matching 10 bases. The CDR3 is 13 residues long. CDR1 is DFQATT and CDR2 is SNEGSKA in the germline V gene (reference sequence). CDR3 sequence: CRIAGGPYNEQFF. CDR3 DNA: TGCAGAATAGCGGGAGGCCCCTACAATGAGCAGTTCTTC.

This chain uses TRBV7-3 with TRBJ2-3; D not certain. The germline CDR1 and CDR2 sequences are SGHTA and FQGTGA. The CDR3 loop spans 15 amino acids. V gave up 5 bases and J gave up 2 bases, with 14 bases separating them. CDR3 in amino acids: CASSPSRVFTDTQYF. The DNA of the CDR3 is TGTGCCAGCAGCCCCAGCCGCGTATTCACAGATACGCAGTATTTT.

The chain employs TRBV11-2 and TRBJ2-2, with D hard to call. Trimming removed 0 bases at V and 5 bases at J, with 10 bases between. The germline V gene has CDR1 SGHAT and CDR2 FQNNGV. This CDR3 comprises 15 residues. CDR3 loop: CASSLEPGSTGELFF. CDR3 coding DNA: TGTGCCAGCAGCTTAGAGCCGGGCTCTACCGGGGAGCTGTTTTTT.

This sequence joins TRBV15 and TRBJ2-7; the match to TRBD1 covers 10 bases. Germline V gene data show CDR1 as LNHNV and CDR2 as YYDKDF (reference sequence). The CDR3 extends over 16 amino acids. The junction had 6 bases not matched to a gene; V was cut back by 0 bases and J by 4 bases. CDR3: CATSREEGTGEYEQYF. CDR3 DNA sequence: TGTGCCACCAGCAGAGAAGAAGGGACAGGGGAATACGAGCAGTACTTC.

The sample holds a few counts of this clonotype. The chain couples TRBV6-5 to TRBJ1-3; 11 bases are shared with TRBD1. The CDR3 is 17 amino acids. J was trimmed by 0 bases and V by 0 bases; bases with no gene match: 1. CDR1 and CDR2 from the germline V gene are MNHEY and SVGAGI. The CDR3 sequence: CASSYSGTGGSGNTIYF. In nucleotides, the CDR3 is TGTGCCAGCAGTTACTCCGGGACAGGGGGCTCTGGAAACACCATATATTTT.

This clonotype was counted between two and nine times. The chain carries TRBV12-3 or TRBV12-4 and TRBJ2-5; D not certain. The CDR3 runs 14 residues. The V gene lost 3 bases and the J gene lost 0 bases, with 8 bases spanning the gap. The CDR3, as DNA: TGTGCCAGCAGTTTTGGCTTTAACCAAGAGACCCAGTACTTC. It encodes CASSFGFNQETQYF.

The rearrangement links TRBV29-1 to TRBJ2-3, with TRBD2 as a possible D gene (5 bases). The CDR3 covers 13 residues. Trimming left V 3 bases short and J 4 bases short, with 11 bases between. The V gene's germline CDR1 is SQVTM and CDR2 ANQGSEA. The CDR3 DNA reads as TGCAGCGTTGATCGGGGTGTGCCAGATACGCAGTATTTT. This encodes CSVDRGVPDTQYF.

Worth noting for this clonotype: Being one base from a much bigger clone, this may be a read error. The chain carries TRBV5-1 and TRBJ2-7; TRBD2 aligns across 10 bases. CDR3 length equals 16 residues. Germline loops: CDR1 SGHRS, CDR2 YFSETQ. The CDR3 DNA reads TGCGCCAGCAGCTCGAAAAGCGGGAGGGCCACCTACGTGCAGTACTTC. It specifies CASSSKSGRATYVQYF.